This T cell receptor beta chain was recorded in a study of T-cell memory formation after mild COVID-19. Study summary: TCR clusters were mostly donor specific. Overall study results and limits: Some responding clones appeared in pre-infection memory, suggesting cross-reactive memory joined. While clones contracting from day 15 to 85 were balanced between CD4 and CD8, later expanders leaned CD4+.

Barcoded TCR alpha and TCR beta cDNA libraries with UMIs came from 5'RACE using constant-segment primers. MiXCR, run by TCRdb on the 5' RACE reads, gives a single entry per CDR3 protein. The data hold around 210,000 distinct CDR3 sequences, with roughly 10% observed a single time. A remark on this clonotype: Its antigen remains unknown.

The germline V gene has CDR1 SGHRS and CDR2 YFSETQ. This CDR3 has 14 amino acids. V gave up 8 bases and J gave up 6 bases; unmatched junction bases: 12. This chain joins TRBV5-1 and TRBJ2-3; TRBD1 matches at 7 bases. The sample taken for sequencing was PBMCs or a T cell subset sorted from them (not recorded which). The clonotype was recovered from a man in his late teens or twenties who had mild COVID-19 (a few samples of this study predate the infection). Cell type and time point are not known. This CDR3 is CASTRGLGGDTQYF. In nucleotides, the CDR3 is TGCGCCAGTACGAGGGGGCTAGGCGGGGATACGCAGTATTTT. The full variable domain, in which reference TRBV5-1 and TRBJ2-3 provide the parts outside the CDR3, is KAGVTQTPRYLIKTRGQQVTLSCSPISGHRSVSWYQQTPGQGLQFLFEYFSETQRNKGNFPGRFSGRQFSNSRSEMNVSTLELGDSALYLCASTRGLGGDTQYFGPGTRLTVL.